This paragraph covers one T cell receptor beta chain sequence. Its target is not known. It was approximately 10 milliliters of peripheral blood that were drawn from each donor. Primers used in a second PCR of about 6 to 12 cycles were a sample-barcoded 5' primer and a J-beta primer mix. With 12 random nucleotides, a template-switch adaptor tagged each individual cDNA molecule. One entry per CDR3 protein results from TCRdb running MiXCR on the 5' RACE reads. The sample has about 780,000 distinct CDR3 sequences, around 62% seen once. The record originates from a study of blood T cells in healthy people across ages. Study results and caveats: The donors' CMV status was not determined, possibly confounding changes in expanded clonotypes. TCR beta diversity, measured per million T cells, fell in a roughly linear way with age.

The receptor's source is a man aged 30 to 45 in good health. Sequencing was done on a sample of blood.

The chain's CDR3 is CSARAAGVLNEQFF. The CDR3 DNA reads as TGCAGTGCTAGAGCTGCGGGGGTTCTCAATGAGCAGTTCTTC. V gene TRBV20-1 combines with J gene TRBJ2-1; TRBD2 agrees at 7 bases. The CDR3 totals 14 residues. Trimming cost V 1 base and J 6 bases; bases outside gene matches: 6. Per germline, CDR1 DFQATT and CDR2 SNEGSKA (reference sequence).